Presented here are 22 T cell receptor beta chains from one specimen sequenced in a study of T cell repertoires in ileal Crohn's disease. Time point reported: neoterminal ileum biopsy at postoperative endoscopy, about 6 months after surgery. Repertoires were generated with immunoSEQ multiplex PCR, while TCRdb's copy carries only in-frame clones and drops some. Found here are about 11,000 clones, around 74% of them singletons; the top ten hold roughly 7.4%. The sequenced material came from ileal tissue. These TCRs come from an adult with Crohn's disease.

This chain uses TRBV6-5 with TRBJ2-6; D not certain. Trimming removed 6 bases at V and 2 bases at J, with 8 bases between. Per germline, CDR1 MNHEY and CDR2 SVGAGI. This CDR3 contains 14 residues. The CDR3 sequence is CASRPATGANVLTF. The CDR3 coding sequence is TGTGCCAGCAGACCTGCTACTGGGGCCAACGTCCTGACTTTC.

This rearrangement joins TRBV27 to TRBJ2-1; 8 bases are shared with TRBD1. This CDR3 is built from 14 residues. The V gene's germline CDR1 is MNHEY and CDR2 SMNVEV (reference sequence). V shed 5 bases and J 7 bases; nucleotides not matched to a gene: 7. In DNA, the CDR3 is TGTGCCAGCAGTCCCGGGACAGGAGGGAATGAGCAGTTCTTC. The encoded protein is CASSPGTGGNEQFF.

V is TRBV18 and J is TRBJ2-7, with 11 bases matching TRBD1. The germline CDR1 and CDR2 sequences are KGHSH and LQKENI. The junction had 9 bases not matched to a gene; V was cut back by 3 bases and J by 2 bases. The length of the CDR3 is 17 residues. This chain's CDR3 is CASSPGLGTGGTYEQYF. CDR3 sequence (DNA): TGTGCCAGCTCACCTGGCCTCGGGACAGGGGGTACCTACGAGCAGTACTTC.

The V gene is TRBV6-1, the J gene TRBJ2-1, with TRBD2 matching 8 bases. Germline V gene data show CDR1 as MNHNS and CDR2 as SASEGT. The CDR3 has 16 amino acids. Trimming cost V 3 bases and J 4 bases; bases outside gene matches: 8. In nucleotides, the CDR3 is TGTGCCAGCAGTGAGTCGGTAGCGGGACCATACAATGAGCAGTTCTTC. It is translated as CASSESVAGPYNEQFF.

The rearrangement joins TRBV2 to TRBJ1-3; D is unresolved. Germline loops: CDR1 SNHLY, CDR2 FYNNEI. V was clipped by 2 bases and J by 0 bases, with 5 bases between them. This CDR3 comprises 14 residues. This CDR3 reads CASSEQSSGNTIYF. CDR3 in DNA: TGTGCCAGCAGTGAACAGTCCTCTGGAAACACCATATATTTT. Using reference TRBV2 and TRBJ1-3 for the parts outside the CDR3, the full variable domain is EPEVTQTPSHQVTQMGQEVILRCVPISNHLYFYWYRQILGQKVEFLVSFYNNEISEKSEIFDDQFSVERPDGSNFTLKIRSTKLEDSAMYFCASSEQSSGNTIYFGEGSWLTVV.

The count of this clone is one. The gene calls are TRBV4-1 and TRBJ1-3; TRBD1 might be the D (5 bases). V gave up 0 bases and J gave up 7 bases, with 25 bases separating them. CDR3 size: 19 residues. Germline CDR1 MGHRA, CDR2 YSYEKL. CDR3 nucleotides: TGCGCCAGCAGCCAAGAGGAAAGAGGGCCGGGGGTGCGTATGAACACCATATATTTT. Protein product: CASSQEERGPGVRMNTIYF.

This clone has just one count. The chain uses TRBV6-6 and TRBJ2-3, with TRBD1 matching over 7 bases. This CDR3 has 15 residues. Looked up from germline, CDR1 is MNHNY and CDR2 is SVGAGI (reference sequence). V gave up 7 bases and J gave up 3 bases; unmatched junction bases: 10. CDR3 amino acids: CASTTRQGRTDTQYF. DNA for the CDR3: TGTGCCAGCACTACCCGACAGGGTAGAACAGATACGCAGTATTTT.

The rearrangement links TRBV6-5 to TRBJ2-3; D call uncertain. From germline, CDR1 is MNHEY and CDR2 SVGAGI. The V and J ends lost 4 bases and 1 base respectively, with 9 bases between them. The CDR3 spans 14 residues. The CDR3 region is CASSSPLGTDTQYF. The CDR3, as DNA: TGTGCCAGCAGTTCCCCCCTTGGCACAGATACGCAGTATTTT.

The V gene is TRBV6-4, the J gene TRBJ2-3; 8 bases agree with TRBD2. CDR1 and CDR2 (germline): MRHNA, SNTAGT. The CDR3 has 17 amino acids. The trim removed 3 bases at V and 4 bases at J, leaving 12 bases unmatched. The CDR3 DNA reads TGTGCCAGCAGTGAACAAGACGCGGGGGGCCGTGCAGATACGCAGTATTTT. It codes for CASSEQDAGGRADTQYF.

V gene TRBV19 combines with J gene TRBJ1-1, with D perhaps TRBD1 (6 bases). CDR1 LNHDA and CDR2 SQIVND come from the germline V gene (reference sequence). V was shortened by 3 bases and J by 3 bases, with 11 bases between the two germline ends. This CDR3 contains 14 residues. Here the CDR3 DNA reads TGTGCCAGTAGTATCGATAGGGGGTACACTGAAGCTTTCTTT. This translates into CASSIDRGYTEAFF.

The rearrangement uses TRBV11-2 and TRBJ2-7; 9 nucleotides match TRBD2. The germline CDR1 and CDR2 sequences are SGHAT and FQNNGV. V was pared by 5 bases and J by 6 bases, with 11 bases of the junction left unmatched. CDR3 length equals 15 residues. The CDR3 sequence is CASSLGGGGAREQYF. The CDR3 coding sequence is TGTGCCAGCAGCCTAGGGGGCGGGGGGGCGCGCGAGCAGTACTTC.

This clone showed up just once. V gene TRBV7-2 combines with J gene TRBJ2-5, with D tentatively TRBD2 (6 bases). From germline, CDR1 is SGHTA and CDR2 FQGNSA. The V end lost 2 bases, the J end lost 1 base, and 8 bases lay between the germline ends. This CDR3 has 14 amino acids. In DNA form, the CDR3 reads TGTGCCAGCAGCTTATTCGGGAGCCAAGAGACCCAGTACTTC. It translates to CASSLFGSQETQYF.

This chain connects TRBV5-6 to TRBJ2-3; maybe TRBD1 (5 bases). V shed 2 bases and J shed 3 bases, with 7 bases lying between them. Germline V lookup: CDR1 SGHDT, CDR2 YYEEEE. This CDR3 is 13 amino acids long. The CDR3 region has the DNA TGTGCCAGCAGCTTCCAGGGAACAGATACGCAGTATTTT. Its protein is CASSFQGTDTQYF.

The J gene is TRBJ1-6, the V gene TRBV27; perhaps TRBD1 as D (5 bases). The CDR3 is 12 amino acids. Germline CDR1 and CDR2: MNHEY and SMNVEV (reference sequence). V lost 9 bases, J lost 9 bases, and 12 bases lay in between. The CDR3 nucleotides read TGTGCCAGAGCTCAGGGATGTTCACCCCTCCACTTT. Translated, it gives CARAQGCSPLHF.

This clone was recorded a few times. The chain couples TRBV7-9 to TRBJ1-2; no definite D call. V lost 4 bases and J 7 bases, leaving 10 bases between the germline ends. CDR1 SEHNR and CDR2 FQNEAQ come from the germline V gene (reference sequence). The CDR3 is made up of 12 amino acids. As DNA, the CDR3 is TGTGCCAGCAGCTCAATGCGTGGTGGCTACACCTTC. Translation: CASSSMRGGYTF. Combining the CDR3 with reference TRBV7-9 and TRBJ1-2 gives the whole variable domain DTGVSQNPRHKITKRGQNVTFRCDPISEHNRLYWYRQTLGQGPEFLTYFQNEAQLEKSRLLSDRFSAERPKGSFSTLEIQRTEQGDSAMYLCASSSMRGGYTFGSGTRLTVV.

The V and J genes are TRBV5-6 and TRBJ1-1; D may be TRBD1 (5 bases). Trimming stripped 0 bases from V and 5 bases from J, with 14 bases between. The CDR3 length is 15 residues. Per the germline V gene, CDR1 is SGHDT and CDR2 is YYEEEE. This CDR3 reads CASSLAPGMETEAFF. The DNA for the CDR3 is TGTGCCAGCAGCTTGGCCCCAGGGATGGAGACTGAAGCTTTCTTT. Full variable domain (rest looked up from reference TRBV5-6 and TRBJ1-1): DAGVTQSPTHLIKTRGQQVTLRCSPKSGHDTVSWYQQALGQGPQFIFQYYEEEERQRGNFPDRFSGHQFPNYSSELNVNALLLGDSALYLCASSLAPGMETEAFFGQGTRLTVV.

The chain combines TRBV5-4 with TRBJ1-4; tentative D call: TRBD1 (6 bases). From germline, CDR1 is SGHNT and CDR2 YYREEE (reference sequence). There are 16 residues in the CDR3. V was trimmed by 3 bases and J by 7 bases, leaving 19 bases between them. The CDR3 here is CASSSKKDSSGEKLFF. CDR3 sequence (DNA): TGTGCCAGCAGCTCCAAAAAGGACAGTTCTGGTGAAAAACTGTTTTTT.

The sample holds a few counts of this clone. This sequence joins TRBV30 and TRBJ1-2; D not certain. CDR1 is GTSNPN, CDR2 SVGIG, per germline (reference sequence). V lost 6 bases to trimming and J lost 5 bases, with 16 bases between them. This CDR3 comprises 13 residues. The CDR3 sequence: CACPVRSQYGYTF. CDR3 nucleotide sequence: TGTGCCTGCCCAGTCCGGAGCCAGTATGGCTACACCTTC.

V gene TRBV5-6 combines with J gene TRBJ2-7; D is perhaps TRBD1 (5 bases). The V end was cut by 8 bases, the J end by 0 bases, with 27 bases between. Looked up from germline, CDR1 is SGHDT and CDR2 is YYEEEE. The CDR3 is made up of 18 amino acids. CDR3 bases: TGTGCCAGTCTCGAGTGGCAGGGCCTGAATGAGGACTCCTACGAGCAGTACTTC. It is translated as CASLEWQGLNEDSYEQYF.

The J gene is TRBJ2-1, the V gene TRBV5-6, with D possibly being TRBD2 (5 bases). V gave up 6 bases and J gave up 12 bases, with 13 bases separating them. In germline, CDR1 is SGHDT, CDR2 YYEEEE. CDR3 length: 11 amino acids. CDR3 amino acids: CASTEGFRQFF. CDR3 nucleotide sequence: TGTGCCAGCACCGAGGGTTTTCGGCAGTTCTTC.

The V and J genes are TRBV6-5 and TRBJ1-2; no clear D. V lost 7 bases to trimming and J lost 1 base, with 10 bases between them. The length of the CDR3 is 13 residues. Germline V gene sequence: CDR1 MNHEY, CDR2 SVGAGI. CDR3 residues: CASKPGSNYGYTF. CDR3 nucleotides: TGTGCCAGCAAACCGGGAAGTAACTATGGCTACACCTTC.

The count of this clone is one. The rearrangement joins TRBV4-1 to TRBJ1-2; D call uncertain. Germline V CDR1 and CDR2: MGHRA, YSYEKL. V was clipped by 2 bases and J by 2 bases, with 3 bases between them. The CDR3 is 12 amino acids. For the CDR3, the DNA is TGCGCCAGCAGCCAACAAAACTATGGCTACACCTTC. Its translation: CASSQQNYGYTF.